This T cell receptor beta chain was observed in a study of response to subunit inactivated influenza vaccine. Findings and caveats of the study: T cells newly recruited by each seasonal influenza vaccination are few, the authors suggested.

The CDR3 length is 11 residues. CDR1 is SQVTM, CDR2 ANQGSEA, per germline. Trimming left V 7 bases short and J 1 base short, with 4 bases between. TCRdb processed the RT-PCR reads anew with MiXCR; each CDR3 protein has one entry. The table records about 500,000 distinct CDR3 sequences, approximately 17% of them present only once. This clonotype was detected ten times or more. Its antigen is still unknown. The clonotype was recovered from a man aged 45 to 75 who received an inactivated influenza vaccine. V gene TRBV29-1 combines with J gene TRBJ2-2; the D is unclear. The sample here was CD4+ T cells sorted from PBMCs, taken around 2 years after vaccination. CDR3 region: CSAGNTGELFF. CDR3 in DNA: TGCAGCGCAGGGAACACCGGGGAGCTGTTTTTT.